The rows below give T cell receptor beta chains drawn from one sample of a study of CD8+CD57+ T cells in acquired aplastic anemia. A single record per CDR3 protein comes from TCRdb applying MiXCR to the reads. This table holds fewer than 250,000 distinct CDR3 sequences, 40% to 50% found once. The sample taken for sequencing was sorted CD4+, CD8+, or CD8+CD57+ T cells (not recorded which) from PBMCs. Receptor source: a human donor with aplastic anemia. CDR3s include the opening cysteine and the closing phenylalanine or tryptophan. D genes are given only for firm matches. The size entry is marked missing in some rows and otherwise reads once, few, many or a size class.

TGTGCCAGCAGTAAGGCAGGGAAGTCCGGGGAGCTGTTTTTT CASSKAGKSGELFF - - TRBJ2-2 TRBV2
TGTGCCAGCAGGCCGGGACAAAGCTCCTACGAGCAGTACTTC CASRPGQSSYEQYF - - TRBJ2-7 TRBV2
TGCAGTGCTACTATGACAGCCAGGGGAGCTTTCTTT CSATMTARGAFF - - TRBJ1-1 TRBV20-1
TGTGCCAGCAGCCGTGACGGGGGATGGAACACTGAAGCTTTCTTT CASSRDGGWNTEAFF - - TRBJ1-1 TRBV3-1
TGTGCCAGCAGTGTACAGGACGGAGGTAATGAAAAACTGTTTTTT CASSVQDGGNEKLFF many - TRBJ1-4 TRBV6-1
TGCAGCGTTGAACTACTTGGACTCAACTCCTACGAGCAGTACTTC CSVELLGLNSYEQYF - - TRBJ2-7 TRBV29-1
TGTGCCAGCGTCCCGCCGACAGGAGAGCAGTTCTTC CASVPPTGEQFF - - TRBJ2-1 TRBV12-3/TRBV12-4
TGTGCCAGCAGCCAAGATCTTACAGGCTACGAGCAGTACTTC CASSQDLTGYEQYF many - TRBJ2-7 TRBV4-2
TGTGCCAGCAGTCTTACAGGTTACAATGAGCAGTTCTTC CASSLTGYNEQFF - - TRBJ2-1 TRBV27
TGTGCCAGCAGTTTCTATGGGAGGGGACGTAACTATGGCTACACCTTC CASSFYGRGRNYGYTF - - TRBJ1-2 TRBV12-3/TRBV12-4
TGTGCCAGCAGTGAATCCGGGGGCCTTAGCTCCTACGAGCAGTACTTC CASSESGGLSSYEQYF - - TRBJ2-7 TRBV25-1
TGCAGCGTCTCCTCGGACAGGGGGGTATACGAGCAGTACTTC CSVSSDRGVYEQYF - TRBD1 TRBJ2-7 TRBV29-1
TGTGCCAGCAGTGAAAGGGGGGAAAGGAATGAAAAACTGTTTTTT CASSERGERNEKLFF - - TRBJ1-4 TRBV2
TGTGCCACCAGTGGGGAACAGAATAACTATGGCTACACCTTC CATSGEQNNYGYTF many - TRBJ1-2 TRBV24-1
TGTGCCAGCAGCCAATCCTACGGGCAGTACTTC CASSQSYGQYF few - TRBJ2-7 TRBV14
TGTGCCAGCAGTCCCTTGGAGAATCAGCCCCAGCATTTT CASSPLENQPQHF - - TRBJ1-5 TRBV12-3/TRBV12-4
TGTGCCAGCAGCTTAAGCGGGAGTGGTACCGGGGAGCTGTTTTTT CASSLSGSGTGELFF many TRBD2 TRBJ2-2 TRBV13
TGTGCCAGCGGCTCCGGCGGCTACACCTTC CASGSGGYTF many - TRBJ1-2 TRBV12-3/TRBV12-4
TGTGCCAGCAGTCGAGGGAGACAGACGTACAATGAGCAGTTCTTC CASSRGRQTYNEQFF - - TRBJ2-1 TRBV14
TGTGCCAGCAGTGACAACGGAGAATATGGCTACACCTTC CASSDNGEYGYTF - - TRBJ1-2 TRBV2
TGTGCCAGTATGGAGGGACAGTATAATTCACCCCTCCACTTT CASMEGQYNSPLHF - TRBD1 TRBJ1-6 TRBV19
TGTGCCAGCAGCGAAGGCAGTAGGGGCATTTCACCCCTCCACTTT CASSEGSRGISPLHF once - TRBJ1-6 TRBV2
TGTGCCAGCAGGCGACAGGGCAGCTCCTACGAGCAGTACTTC CASRRQGSSYEQYF - TRBD1 TRBJ2-7 TRBV11-1
TGCAGCGTTGCAGAAGGGACCGGAGCTTTCTTT CSVAEGTGAFF - - TRBJ1-1 TRBV29-1
TGTGCCATCGGTGGGGGCGGTTCCGCGGATACGCAGTATTTT CAIGGGGSADTQYF - - TRBJ2-3 TRBV10-3
TGTGCCAGCACCTTCGGAGAAGGGTATCCAAGAGGGACCCAGTACTTC CASTFGEGYPRGTQYF - - TRBJ2-5 TRBV6-5
TGCGCCTGCAGGACAGGGAAAGGAACAGATACGCAGTATTTT CACRTGKGTDTQYF - TRBD1 TRBJ2-3 TRBV5-1
TGCAGCGTCGTAAGTGGCGCTAGCGGGAGACCAGAGACCCAGTACTTC CSVVSGASGRPETQYF - TRBD2 TRBJ2-5 TRBV29-1
TGTGCCAGCAGCTATCCGGGGCAGGCGAACACCGGGGAGCTGTTTTTT CASSYPGQANTGELFF - - TRBJ2-2 TRBV7-2
TGTGCCAGCAGCGCGAACAGGGGATACGAGCAGTACTTC CASSANRGYEQYF - TRBD1 TRBJ2-7 TRBV6-1
TGTGCCACCAGAGCGGGAACTAGCGGCTCCTACAATGAGCAGTTCTTC CATRAGTSGSYNEQFF - TRBD2 TRBJ2-1 TRBV15
TGTGCCAGCAGCGCAAGGACAGGGGGCCCGGAGACCCAGTACTTC CASSARTGGPETQYF - TRBD1 TRBJ2-5 TRBV9
TGCAGTGCTCCGGGACTAGCATACAATGAGCAGTTCTTC CSAPGLAYNEQFF - TRBD2 TRBJ2-1 TRBV20-1
TGTGCCAGCAGCCCCGTAAGGGGGAGGGGACCTGAAGCTTTCTTT CASSPVRGRGPEAFF few - TRBJ1-1 TRBV3-1
TGTGCCAGCAGTTTAGGTAGCGGGGGCTCCTACAATGAGCAGTTCTTC CASSLGSGGSYNEQFF many TRBD2 TRBJ2-1 TRBV12-3/TRBV12-4
TGTGCCAGCAGCTTATGGAGGGAGAGGAATGAGCAGTATTTT CASSLWRERNEQYF - - TRBJ2-3 TRBV7-3
TGTGCCAGCCTTCCAACAGGGGCGAGAACTGAAGCTTTCTTT CASLPTGARTEAFF - TRBD1 TRBJ1-1 TRBV25-1
TGTGCCAGCAGACTGGGCGGACAGCACACAGATACGCAGTATTTT CASRLGGQHTDTQYF - - TRBJ2-3 TRBV5-4
TGTGCCAGCAGTCTGACAGCTATGAACACTGAAGCTTTCTTT CASSLTAMNTEAFF many - TRBJ1-1 TRBV12-3/TRBV12-4
TGTGCCAGCAGTTACCGGGACAGGGGATCTCCTGAAAAACTGTTTTTT CASSYRDRGSPEKLFF - TRBD1 TRBJ1-4 TRBV6-6
TGCGCCAGCAGCCTACACCGGGACTCGAGTACATACGAGCAGTACTTC CASSLHRDSSTYEQYF many - TRBJ2-7 TRBV5-1